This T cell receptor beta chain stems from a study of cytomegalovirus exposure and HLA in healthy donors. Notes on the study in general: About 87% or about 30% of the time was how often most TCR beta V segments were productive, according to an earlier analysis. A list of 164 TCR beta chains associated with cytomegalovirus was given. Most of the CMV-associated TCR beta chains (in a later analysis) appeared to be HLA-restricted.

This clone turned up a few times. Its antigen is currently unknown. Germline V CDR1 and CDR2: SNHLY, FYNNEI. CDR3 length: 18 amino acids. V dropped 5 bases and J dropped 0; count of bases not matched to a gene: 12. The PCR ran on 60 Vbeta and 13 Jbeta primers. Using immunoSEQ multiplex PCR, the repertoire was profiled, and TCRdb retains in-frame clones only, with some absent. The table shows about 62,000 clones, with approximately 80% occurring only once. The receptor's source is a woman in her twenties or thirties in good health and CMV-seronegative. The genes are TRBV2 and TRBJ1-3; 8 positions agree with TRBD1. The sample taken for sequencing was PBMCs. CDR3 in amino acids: CASSPGTGIDLSGNTIYF. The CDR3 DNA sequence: TGTGCCAGCAGTCCCGGGACAGGCATAGACCTCTCTGGAAACACCATATATTTT.